This record covers a single T cell receptor beta chain. The data derive from a study of regulatory T cells in long-lasting Graves disease. Looked up from germline, CDR1 is SGHTA and CDR2 is FQGNSA. The CDR3 is 13 residues long. V was trimmed by 2 bases and J by 6 bases, leaving 8 bases between them. The time point was: newly diagnosed GD, antithyroid drugs for less than 3 months. PBMC-derived RNA was used for the TCR library. Both iRepertoire HTBI primers and Arm-PCR of CDR3 regions were used to build the TCR beta libraries. TCRdb independently ran MiXCR on the multiplex PCR reads; one entry per CDR3 protein. The data contain about 240,000 distinct CDR3 sequences, 20% to 25% of them seen just once; the ten biggest clones take up over 11%.

This specimen consisted of peripheral blood mononuclear cells (PBMCs), obtained at new diagnosis, from a patient treated with antithyroid drugs. This sequence joins TRBV7-2 and TRBJ2-1; D not certain. The sequence was collected from a female donor with Graves disease. CDR3 region: CASSLILSNEQFF. The CDR3 bases are TGTGCCAGCAGCTTAATATTAAGCAATGAGCAGTTCTTC.